These 2 T cell receptor beta chains share one sample of origin, sequenced in a study of blood T cell dynamics during melanoma immunotherapy. Profiled with immunoSEQ multiplex PCR; TCRdb holds only in-frame clones, not every one. This sample carries 15,000 or so clones, approximately 84% of them seen once, and the ten largest clones take around 9.5%. Time point defined: pre-treatment baseline. The source was blood, collected from a patient treated with checkpoint blockade. The receptors shown here come from a human donor with melanoma.

The V gene is TRBV5-1, the J gene TRBJ2-1, with a possible D match to TRBD2 (6 bases). With 0 bases removed from V and 7 bases from J, the gap between germline ends came to 11 bases. The CDR3 runs to 14 residues. The germline CDR1 and CDR2 sequences are SGHRS and YFSETQ. The CDR3 loop reads CASSLEQTSNEQFF. The CDR3 region has the DNA TGCGCCAGCAGCTTGGAACAGACTAGTAATGAGCAGTTCTTC.

This chain links TRBV7-8 with TRBJ2-7; 10 bases map to TRBD1. Per the germline V gene, CDR1 is SGHVS and CDR2 is FQNEAQ. Trimming removed 5 bases from V and 4 bases from J; junction bases left unmatched: 2. The CDR3 loop spans 13 amino acids. The CDR3 sequence is CASSRDRGYEQYF. CDR3 nucleotides: TGTGCCAGCAGCCGGGACAGGGGATACGAGCAGTACTTC.